A selection of T cell receptor beta chains follows, all from one sample in a study of blood T cell repertoires in COVID-19. Sequencing was performed with immunoSEQ multiplex PCR; in TCRdb, only in-frame clones are kept and a portion is missing. The sample lists almost 50,000 clones; 68% were seen once. The sequenced sample consisted of peripheral blood. The receptors here all came from a woman in her 70s with acute or convalescent COVID-19. CDR3s include the opening cysteine and the closing phenylalanine or tryptophan.

len,v_gene,CDR3aa
13,TRBV30,CAWSYDSNYGYTF
19,TRBV4-1,CASSLSPPFSGGAEETQYF
14,TRBV2,CASASVSSGNTIYF
14,TRBV10-3,CAIRAQVWDTEAFF
15,TRBV5-6,CASRVGQGSNYGYTF
13,TRBV28,CASTTTGYQPQHF
14,TRBV10-3,CAISDKAGPYEQYF
13,TRBV19,CASDSMASYGYTF
14,TRBV28,CASLDTGAASKQFF
13,TRBV29-1,CSVDVRAGGTQYF
15,TRBV28,CASGDSQGTNSPLHF
15,TRBV13,CASSLDRAVQETQYF
16,TRBV6-6,CASSRVAGETYNEQFF
15,TRBV7-8,CASSLMGGGNQPQHF
16,TRBV10-3,CAISEPLGAGTYEQYF
15,TRBV6-5,CASSSGTGLHNEQFF
15,TRBV23-1,CASSLLLYDSVEQYF
13,TRBV3-1/TRBV3-2,CASSLRTTGEQYF
14,TRBV7-9,CASSPGQMNTEAFF
16,TRBV7-9,CASSLMGRANTGELFF
18,TRBV7-2,CASSLEPSATGGDQPQHF
13,TRBV2,CASSENFPAKLFF
14,TRBV2,CASSDGQGGVEAFF
14,TRBV9,CASNSGTGEYEQYF
14,TRBV5-1,CASSVRGVSDTQYF
15,TRBV30,CAWSPSYDSYYGYTF
11,TRBV14,CASQQGFTIYF
16,TRBV10-3,CAITSEAPNSGNTIYF
16,TRBV7-2,CASSLNRRPSYNEQFF
17,TRBV9,CASSVAYPGGEWDIQYF
15,TRBV9,CASSDRVGATDTQYF
15,TRBV30,CAWTSGQGRQETQYF
13,TRBV2,CASSSTEWTEAFF
15,TRBV4-3,CASSYGLAVYNEQFF
16,TRBV5-4,CASSLGSGVFTDTQYF
17,TRBV3-1/TRBV3-2,CASSLDLSGGQFETQYF